This is a list of T cell receptor beta chains from one sample in a study of T cells after yellow fever vaccination. MiXCR was run by TCRdb on the 5' RACE reads, yielding one entry per CDR3 protein. The sample holds fewer than 400,000 distinct CDR3 sequences; around 10% are singletons and the top ten take 2.5% to 4%. Source: CD4+ T cells sorted from PBMCs, taken 45 days after the yellow fever booster vaccination. The receptors were gathered from a man in his late teens or twenties who received the YFV17D yellow fever vaccine. The CDR3 runs from the conserved cysteine through the conserved F or W. A D gene is named only where the DNA matches it firmly. Size values are once, few and many counts, or a class for expanded clones, and some rows have none.

TRBJ2-1	.	TRBV24-1	.	CATSDGLPQQFF	TGTGCCACCAGTGATGGCCTCCCACAGCAGTTCTTC
TRBJ2-7	medium-sized	TRBV12-5	.	CASSNRVGNYEQYF	TGTGCTAGTTCCAACAGGGTGGGTAACTACGAGCAGTACTTC
TRBJ2-7	.	TRBV7-2	TRBD2	CASSFSGDLSYEQYF	TGTGCCAGCAGCTTTAGCGGGGATCTCTCCTACGAGCAGTACTTC
TRBJ2-7	few	TRBV6-5	.	CASTRGSERSYEQYF	TGTGCCAGCACCCGGGGTAGCGAACGCTCCTACGAGCAGTACTTC
TRBJ2-5	many	TRBV12-3/TRBV12-4	.	CASSFGRGRQETQYF	TGTGCCAGCAGTTTTGGTAGGGGCCGACAAGAGACCCAGTACTTC
TRBJ2-5	.	TRBV5-1	.	CASSLASDQETQYF	TGCGCCAGCAGCTTGGCCTCAGATCAAGAGACCCAGTACTTC
TRBJ2-5	.	TRBV6-5	.	CASSYSYTGAETQYF	TGTGCCAGCAGTTACTCGTACACCGGTGCAGAGACCCAGTACTTC
TRBJ2-3	many	TRBV6-1	.	CASSEGWGTDTQYF	TGTGCCAGCAGTGAAGGTTGGGGGACAGATACGCAGTATTTT
TRBJ1-1	.	TRBV20-1	.	CSADGAGPNTEAFF	TGCAGTGCCGACGGGGCAGGACCAAACACTGAAGCTTTCTTT
TRBJ2-5	.	TRBV7-2	TRBD2	CASSPAGGRETQYF	TGTGCCAGCAGCCCAGCGGGGGGTAGGGAGACCCAGTACTTC
TRBJ1-2	.	TRBV6-6	.	CASSSGGDYGYTF	TGTGCCAGCAGCTCGGGGGGAGACTATGGCTACACCTTC
TRBJ1-1	few	TRBV6-5	TRBD1	CASSYGGQGLEAFF	TGTGCCAGCAGTTACGGCGGACAGGGCTTGGAAGCTTTCTTT
TRBJ2-5	few	TRBV10-3	.	CAISETSQETQYF	TGTGCCATCAGTGAAACCTCACAAGAGACCCAGTACTTC
TRBJ1-5	.	TRBV5-6	.	CASSLGWDGNQPQHF	TGTGCCAGCAGCTTGGGGTGGGACGGGAATCAGCCCCAGCATTTT
TRBJ1-1	few	TRBV11-2	.	CASSLAGTMEAFF	TGTGCCAGCAGCTTAGCGGGGACCATGGAAGCTTTCTTT
TRBJ2-3	many	TRBV7-2	.	CASSLGADTQYF	TGTGCCAGCAGCTTGGGGGCAGATACGCAGTATTTT
TRBJ2-3	few	TRBV5-1	.	CASSSRDSTDTQYF	TGCGCCAGCAGCAGCCGGGACAGCACAGATACGCAGTATTTT
TRBJ1-2	.	TRBV29-1	.	CSVSLGGYTF	TGCAGCGTTTCCCTCGGGGGCTACACCTTC
TRBJ2-1	.	TRBV5-1	TRBD1	CASSPWTGKDEQFF	TGCGCCAGCAGCCCCTGGACAGGGAAAGATGAGCAGTTCTTC
TRBJ2-3	few	TRBV15	.	CATSTTRGAPDTQYF	TGTGCCACCAGCACCACACGGGGGGCCCCAGATACGCAGTATTTT
TRBJ1-1	.	TRBV7-3	.	CASSLNCTEAFF	TGTGCCAGCAGCTTAAATTGTACTGAAGCTTTCTTT
TRBJ2-3	many	TRBV4-3	TRBD1	CASSQESGTGFADTQYF	TGCGCCAGCAGCCAAGAGTCGGGGACAGGGTTTGCAGATACGCAGTATTTT
TRBJ1-3	few	TRBV28	.	CASSFSSGAGNTIYF	TGTGCCAGCAGTTTTTCGTCAGGGGCTGGAAACACCATATATTTT
TRBJ1-4	few	TRBV4-2	.	CASSQVGANEKLFF	TGTGCCAGCAGCCAAGTCGGGGCTAATGAAAAACTGTTTTTT
TRBJ2-3	few	TRBV12-3/TRBV12-4	TRBD2	CASRRLAGNTDTQYF	TGTGCCAGCAGGCGACTAGCGGGGAACACAGATACGCAGTATTTT
TRBJ2-5	.	TRBV5-1	TRBD1	CASSLQGAREETQYF	TGCGCCAGCAGCTTGCAGGGGGCCCGGGAAGAGACCCAGTACTTC
TRBJ2-3	.	TRBV7-6	TRBD2	CASSRLAGKDTQYF	TGTGCCAGCAGCAGACTAGCGGGGAAAGATACGCAGTATTTT
TRBJ1-1	.	TRBV11-1	TRBD1	CASSGTGTGRKTEAFF	TGTGCCAGCAGCGGAACCGGGACAGGGAGAAAAACTGAAGCTTTCTTT
TRBJ2-7	.	TRBV11-2	TRBD1	CASSSLTGGGHEQYF	TGTGCCAGCAGCTCGTTAACAGGGGGAGGACACGAGCAGTACTTC
TRBJ1-5	few	TRBV7-9	.	CASSLGGDIQPQHF	TGTGCCAGCAGCTTAGGGGGGGATATCCAGCCCCAGCATTTT
TRBJ2-1	.	TRBV29-1	.	CSVADNEQFF	TGCAGCGTAGCCGACAATGAGCAGTTCTTC
TRBJ1-1	.	TRBV29-1	.	CSVGGVLNTEAFF	TGCAGCGTTGGAGGGGTTCTGAACACTGAAGCTTTCTTT
TRBJ2-1	many	TRBV6-2/TRBV6-3	TRBD2	CATGKTSGGSEQFF	TGTGCCACCGGGAAGACTAGCGGGGGAAGCGAGCAGTTCTTC
TRBJ2-1	many	TRBV30	TRBD2	CAWSTPESGAYNEQFF	TGTGCCTGGAGTACACCGGAGAGCGGGGCTTACAATGAGCAGTTCTTC
TRBJ1-5	few	TRBV20-1	.	CSARTPSDNQPQHF	TGCAGTGCCAGGACTCCCTCAGACAATCAGCCCCAGCATTTT
TRBJ1-5	few	TRBV6-2/TRBV6-3	.	CASSSSFNQPQHF	TGTGCCAGCAGTTCGTCTTTCAATCAGCCCCAGCATTTT
TRBJ2-2	few	TRBV9	.	CASSVDPSPGELFF	TGTGCCAGCAGCGTAGACCCTTCCCCCGGGGAGCTGTTTTTT
TRBJ1-3	few	TRBV20-1	.	CSTRGTSGNTIYF	TGCAGTACGCGAGGGACCTCTGGAAACACCATATATTTT
TRBJ2-7	few	TRBV20-1	TRBD1	CSAREYGQGQYF	TGCAGTGCTAGAGAGTACGGACAGGGGCAGTACTTC
TRBJ1-1	.	TRBV5-1	.	CASRRDVGGYEAFF	TGCGCCAGCAGGCGGGACGTAGGGGGTTATGAAGCTTTCTTT
TRBJ2-7	few	TRBV10-1	.	CASSDSGALNF	TGCGCCAGCAGTGATTCGGGGGCGCTAAACTTC